A single sample is the source of the 9 T cell receptor beta chains below, sequenced in a study of blood T cells in healthy people across ages. PCR was performed a second time for roughly 7 to 11 cycles using a sample-barcoded 5' primer and a J-beta primer mix. One entry per CDR3 protein results from TCRdb running MiXCR on the 5' RACE reads. Of more than 650,000 distinct CDR3 sequences listed, around half are singletons. The specimen was blood. These TCRs come from a man aged 80 or over in good health.

V gene TRBV5-1 combines with J gene TRBJ1-4; 7 bases fit TRBD1. Germline CDR1 and CDR2: SGHRS and YFSETQ. After removal of 4 bases from V and 5 bases from J, the junction contained 5 bases not matched to a gene. The CDR3 is made up of 14 amino acids. The CDR3 loop reads CASSPGTENEKLFF. CDR3 in DNA: TGCGCCAGCAGCCCAGGGACAGAGAATGAAAAACTGTTTTTT.

The chain's CDR3 is CASSLVAGGPPYEQYF. The CDR3, as DNA: TGCGCCAGCAGCTTGGTGGCAGGGGGCCCCCCCTACGAGCAGTACTTC. The chain links TRBV5-1 to TRBJ2-7, with 8 bases matching TRBD1. From germline, CDR1 is SGHRS and CDR2 YFSETQ. There are 16 residues in the CDR3. Trimming removed 0 bases from V and 2 bases from J; junction bases left unmatched: 7.

This clonotype has only a few counts. A much larger clone differs by one base, so this may be a read error. J is TRBJ2-1 and V is TRBV6-2 or TRBV6-3; D is undetermined. From germline, CDR1 is MNHEY and CDR2 SVGEGT. The CDR3 has 14 residues. The V end lost 5 bases, the J end lost 10 bases, and 18 bases lay between the germline ends. CDR3 coding DNA: TGTGCCAGCAGTGTTCCTCCGATTACCTGGGAGCAGTTCTTC. Its translation is CASSVPPITWEQFF.

The chain carries TRBV5-1 and TRBJ2-1; 9 positions match TRBD1. V was clipped by 4 bases and J by 7 bases; unmatched bases: 12. The V gene's germline CDR1 is SGHRS and CDR2 YFSETQ. There are 16 residues in the CDR3. The CDR3 DNA sequence: TGCGCCAGCAGCCCCTTCCCGGGACAGGGTTATAATGAGCAGTTCTTC. Protein product: CASSPFPGQGYNEQFF.

V and J are TRBV9 and TRBJ2-5; 8 nucleotides align to TRBD1. CDR1 SGDLS and CDR2 YYNGEE come from the germline V gene. V was clipped by 4 bases and J by 2 bases; unmatched bases: 10. The CDR3 runs to 16 residues. The CDR3 sequence is CASSPGQGRTQETQYF. The CDR3 bases are TGTGCCAGCAGCCCCGGACAGGGCCGAACTCAAGAGACCCAGTACTTC.

This clonotype was counted a few times. The chain joins TRBV4-1 to TRBJ2-1; 9 bases map to TRBD2. Per the germline V gene, CDR1 is MGHRA and CDR2 is YSYEKL. The CDR3 consists of 14 residues. Losses at the gene ends were 4 bases for V and 8 bases for J; bases not matched to a gene: 6. The DNA of the CDR3 is TGCGCCAGCAGCCTCCGGACTAGCGTCTATGAGCAGTTCTTC. This codes for CASSLRTSVYEQFF.

The rearrangement joins TRBV6-1 to TRBJ2-4; TRBD2 matches at 10 bases. This CDR3 comprises 15 residues. The V and J ends lost 4 bases and 9 bases, in that order; junction bases with no gene match: 9. CDR1 is MNHNS and CDR2 is SASEGT in the germline V gene. CDR3: CASSVSGRYSRIQYF. CDR3 nucleotides: TGTGCCAGCAGTGTTAGCGGGAGGTATTCTCGCATTCAGTACTTC.

This clonotype was observed a single time. V is TRBV10-3 and J is TRBJ1-2; TRBD1 matches at 10 bases. CDR1 is ENHRY, CDR2 SYGVKD, per germline. The V segment lost 0 bases and the J segment 8 bases; nucleotides outside the gene matches: 9. CDR3 length: 16 amino acids. CDR3 bases: TGTGCCATCAGTGAGTCGTCCGGGACAGGGGACCGGGGCTACACCTTC. Translated, it gives CAISESSGTGDRGYTF.

J is TRBJ2-7 and V is TRBV5-1, with a possible D match to TRBD1 (5 bases). The length of the CDR3 is 15 residues. Between the trimmed V and J ends, which lost 4 bases and 1 base, there was a span of 15 bases. Germline-derived CDR1 and CDR2 are SGHRS and YFSETQ. In DNA, the CDR3 is TGCGCCAGCAGCATCGGACACGGGCAATCCTACGAGCAGTACTTC. Its protein is CASSIGHGQSYEQYF.